The 21 T cell receptor beta chains in this list originate from one sample, sequenced in a study of post-analysis software for immune sequencing data. The antigens for these receptors are not known. Libraries were made from TCR beta cDNA, and they carried unique molecular identifiers. In TCRdb, the PCR reads were re-called with MiXCR into one record per CDR3 protein. The data hold 650,000 to 850,000 distinct CDR3 sequences, with around 42% observed a single time. Findings and caveats of the study: Relative to controls, patients had about 5 TRBV segments at higher frequency, with TRBV5-6, TRBV5-1 and TRBV20-1 among these.

Sample: blood. All receptors come from a girl aged 10 to 17 with multiple sclerosis.

The chain combines TRBV3-1 with TRBJ1-1; D unclear. Trimming stripped 0 bases from V and 9 bases from J, with 11 bases between. CDR1 and CDR2 (germline): LGHDT, YNNKEL (reference sequence). The CDR3 runs 13 residues. CDR3 protein: CASSQDGTRKAFF. DNA for the CDR3: TGTGCCAGCAGCCAAGATGGTACCAGGAAAGCTTTCTTT.

This sequence joins TRBV29-1 and TRBJ1-2, with 8 nucleotides matching TRBD1. V gave up 7 bases and J gave up 8 bases; unmatched junction bases: 12. Per the germline V gene, CDR1 is SQVTM and CDR2 is ANQGSEA. The CDR3 extends over 13 amino acids. CDR3 loop: CSDRDRTLRGYTF. CDR3 in DNA: TGCAGCGACCGGGACAGGACGCTCCGAGGCTACACCTTC.

This clonotype was observed a few times. The genes are TRBV30 and TRBJ1-2; D might be TRBD1 (5 bases). Germline V CDR1 and CDR2: GTSNPN, SVGIG (reference sequence). V lost 2 bases to trimming and J lost 8 bases, with 12 bases between them. The CDR3 sequence is 12 residues long. The CDR3 here is CAWSTGPGGYTF. The CDR3 DNA reads TGTGCCTGGAGTACAGGTCCGGGAGGCTACACCTTC.

This clonotype has more than one count but fewer than ten. The chain combines TRBV10-3 with TRBJ2-7, with TRBD2 as a possible D gene (5 bases). This CDR3 is 15 amino acids long. CDR1 and CDR2 (germline): ENHRY, SYGVKD. V lost 5 bases and J lost 3, with 17 bases in between. The CDR3 region has the DNA TGTGCCATCAGTACCCCCAACGGGGAGAACTACGAGCAGTACTTC. Protein product: CAISTPNGENYEQYF.

The CDR3 DNA sequence: TGCAGTGCCGCCCCCGGACTAGCGGTTTACAATGAGCAGTTCTTC. It codes for CSAAPGLAVYNEQFF. The rearrangement uses TRBV20-1 and TRBJ2-1; 10 bases fit TRBD2. CDR3 size: 15 residues. Germline lookup yields CDR1 DFQATT and CDR2 SNEGSKA (reference sequence). The ends lost 6 bases at V and 4 bases at J; junction bases unmatched: 9.

This rearrangement joins TRBV5-1 to TRBJ2-7; 12 bases align to TRBD2. Looked up from germline, CDR1 is SGHRS and CDR2 is YFSETQ. CDR3 size: 18 residues. V dropped 0 bases and J dropped 0; count of bases not matched to a gene: 7. The CDR3 coding sequence is TGCGCCAGCAGCTTGGCCCCTAGCGGGAGGGCGGTCTCCTACGAGCAGTACTTC. Amino acid sequence: CASSLAPSGRAVSYEQYF.

The CDR3 spells CASSSDANSYEQYF. The CDR3 DNA reads as TGCGCCAGCAGCTCAGACGCGAACTCCTACGAGCAGTACTTC. The chain joins TRBV5-1 to TRBJ2-7; no reliable D call. The CDR3 totals 14 residues. Trimming shortened V by 3 bases and J by 0 bases, and 10 bases separated the two germline ends. The V gene's germline CDR1 is SGHRS and CDR2 YFSETQ.

This chain links TRBV9 with TRBJ1-2; 7 positions agree with TRBD1. CDR1 SGDLS and CDR2 YYNGEE come from the germline V gene. The trim removed 4 bases at V and 4 bases at J, leaving 16 bases unmatched. The length of the CDR3 is 17 residues. The CDR3 DNA reads TGTGCCAGCAGCCCCGGACAGGAATTCCGTCCTAGCTATGGCTACACCTTC. Translating it yields CASSPGQEFRPSYGYTF. Supplemented by reference TRBV9 and TRBJ1-2, the full variable domain reads DSGVTQTPKHLITATGQRVTLRCSPRSGDLSVYWYQQSLDQGLQFLIQYYNGEERAKGNILERFSAQQFPDLHSELNLSSLELGDSALYFCASSPGQEFRPSYGYTFGSGTRLTVV.

J is TRBJ1-2 and V is TRBV30; D uncertain. Germline lookup yields CDR1 GTSNPN and CDR2 SVGIG (reference sequence). V was cut by 8 bases and J by 2 bases, with 15 bases left in between. This CDR3 has 13 residues. The CDR3 nucleotides are TGTGCCCGAAAAGTCGGGCCCAACTATGGCTACACCTTC. This translates into CARKVGPNYGYTF.

The rearrangement links TRBV6-1 to TRBJ2-7; 12 positions agree with TRBD2. The CDR3 loop spans 14 amino acids. Germline V gene data show CDR1 as MNHNS and CDR2 as SASEGT. J gave up 6 bases and V 4 bases, and 4 bases lay outside the gene matches. CDR3 loop: CASSVETSGSEQYF. The CDR3 nucleotides are TGTGCCAGCAGTGTTGAGACTAGCGGGAGCGAGCAGTACTTC.

This clonotype appeared many times. The J gene is TRBJ2-3, the V gene TRBV11-2; D uncertain. The CDR3 contains 20 residues. Trimming pared 5 bases from V and 2 bases from J, leaving 29 bases between. Germline lookup yields CDR1 SGHAT and CDR2 FQNNGV. CDR3 amino acids: CASSQSTPLARGATTDTQYF. CDR3 bases: TGTGCCAGCAGCCAGAGTACTCCGTTAGCTCGCGGAGCCACCACAGATACGCAGTATTTT.

The chain recombines TRBV6-5 with TRBJ2-5; D possibly corresponds to TRBD2 (6 bases). The DNA end favors TRBJ2-7, so the J call may be wrong. CDR3 length: 13 amino acids. CDR1 is MNHEY and CDR2 is SVGAGI in the germline V gene. CDR3 region: CASSYSEGYEQYF. Written as DNA, the CDR3 is TGTGCCAGCAGTTACTCGGAGGGATACGAGCAGTACTTC.

Ten or more counts support this clonotype. Compared with germline, one end of the junction differs, possibly owing to a read error. The V gene is TRBV5-1, the J gene TRBJ2-5; no reliable D call. This CDR3 has 11 amino acids. Germline V gene lookup returns CDR1 SGHRS and CDR2 YFSETQ. Here the CDR3 reads CASSLQETQYF. The CDR3 region has the DNA TGTGCCAGCAGCCTCCAAGAGACCCAGTACTTC.

This clonotype has more than one count but fewer than ten. The gene calls are TRBV20-1 and TRBJ2-7; 7 bases fit TRBD1. Germline CDR1 and CDR2: DFQATT and SNEGSKA (reference sequence). The CDR3 spans 17 residues. The ends lost 3 bases at V and 2 bases at J; junction bases unmatched: 16. The CDR3 loop reads CSASGDRAPYSPYEQYF. CDR3 bases: TGCAGTGCTAGTGGAGACAGGGCCCCTTATAGCCCCTACGAGCAGTACTTC.

The chain couples TRBV10-3 to TRBJ2-7; D is possibly TRBD2 (5 bases). The germline CDR1 and CDR2 sequences are ENHRY and SYGVKD. CDR3 size: 14 residues. V dropped 6 bases and J dropped 2 bases, with 14 bases sitting between them. CDR3: CAIRESGPPYEQYF. As DNA, the CDR3 is TGTGCCATCAGGGAGAGCGGACCCCCCTACGAGCAGTACTTC.

In this sample, this clonotype turned up a few times. This chain uses TRBV7-2 with TRBJ1-1; D is ambiguous. The germline V gene has CDR1 SGHTA and CDR2 FQGNSA. Between the trimmed V and J ends, which lost 2 bases and 5 bases, there was a span of 12 bases. The CDR3 has 14 amino acids. The DNA of the CDR3 is TGTGCCAGCAGCTTATATTCCTCTCGGACTGAAGCTTTCTTT. It encodes CASSLYSSRTEAFF.

The chain uses TRBV7-3 and TRBJ1-2, with D possibly TRBD1 on 5 matching bases. This CDR3 has 13 amino acids. The germline gives CDR1 SGHTA, CDR2 FQGTGA. With 5 bases removed from V and 6 bases from J, the gap between germline ends came to 13 bases. The chain's CDR3 is CASSPQGGNGYTF. The CDR3 DNA follows: TGTGCCAGCAGCCCCCAGGGAGGGAATGGCTACACCTTC. Together with reference TRBV7-3 and TRBJ1-2, the CDR3 gives the full variable domain: GAGVSQTPSNKVTEKGKYVELRCDPISGHTALYWYRQSLGQGPEFLIYFQGTGAADDSGLPNDRFFAVRPEGSVSTLKIQRTERGDSAVYLCASSPQGGNGYTFGSGTRLTVV.

The V and J genes are TRBV11-2 and TRBJ1-2, with no clear D. The V and J ends lost 0 bases and 8 bases respectively, with 10 bases between them. Germline lookup yields CDR1 SGHAT and CDR2 FQNNGV. There are 13 residues in the CDR3. The CDR3 here is CASSLDPMWGYTF. The CDR3 DNA is TGTGCCAGCAGCTTAGACCCGATGTGGGGCTACACCTTC.

The chain employs TRBV5-1 and TRBJ1-5; 9 nucleotides align to TRBD1. V shed 3 bases, J shed 5 bases, and the junction held 9 bases outside the gene matches. Germline V CDR1 and CDR2: SGHRS, YFSETQ. There are 16 residues in the CDR3. DNA of the CDR3: TGCGCCAGCAGCTCGGAACCCGGGACAGGGTATCAGCCCCAGCATTTT. It codes for CASSSEPGTGYQPQHF.

This rearrangement joins TRBV20-1 to TRBJ2-1; possibly TRBD2 for D (6 bases). The end of the DNA is better explained by TRBJ2-7, so the J call may be wrong. The CDR3 runs 14 residues. Germline CDR1 reads DFQATT; CDR2 reads SNEGSKA (reference sequence). The CDR3 reads CSARASERYNEQYF. The CDR3 nucleotides are TGCAGTGCTAGAGCTAGCGAGCGATACAATGAGCAGTACTTC.

V and J are TRBV6-5 and TRBJ1-1; D unclear. The V gene lost 7 bases and the J gene lost 6 bases, with 9 bases spanning the gap. CDR3 length equals 11 residues. Per the germline V gene, CDR1 is MNHEY and CDR2 is SVGAGI. Here the CDR3 DNA reads TGTGCCAGCATCACTGGGCCTGAAGCTTTCTTT. Its translation is CASITGPEAFF.